Reported below is one TCR beta chain. Antigen specificity is unknown. This entry is derived from a study of cytomegalovirus exposure and HLA in healthy donors. A multiplex PCR was run with 60 Vbeta primers and 13 Jbeta primers. The protocol was immunoSEQ multiplex PCR, while the TCRdb copy is restricted to in-frame clones and leaves out a portion. The sample shows 98,000 or so clones, roughly 75% of them seen only once. Study outcomes and limitations: In an earlier analysis, about 87% or about 30%: the productive usage of most TCR beta V segments. Most TCRs appeared rarely, but some public TCRs recurred in many donors. Analyzed later, most CMV-associated TCR beta chains appeared HLA-restricted. As was reported, the HLA-A and HLA-B alleles of most subjects were accurately predicted from TCR beta sequences.

CDR1 and CDR2 from the germline V gene are MNHEY and SMNVEV (reference sequence). The CDR3 consists of 16 residues. V was pared by 4 bases and J by 4 bases, with 11 bases of the junction left unmatched. The rearrangement joins TRBV27 to TRBJ2-3; 7 nucleotides agree with TRBD2. Sequenced material: PBMCs. This receptor was taken from a woman aged 40 to 55 in good health and CMV-seronegative. The CDR3 DNA reads as TGTGCCAGCAGTTCCATCCTGGGAGGGGTGTCAGATACGCAGTATTTT. Protein product: CASSSILGGVSDTQYF.